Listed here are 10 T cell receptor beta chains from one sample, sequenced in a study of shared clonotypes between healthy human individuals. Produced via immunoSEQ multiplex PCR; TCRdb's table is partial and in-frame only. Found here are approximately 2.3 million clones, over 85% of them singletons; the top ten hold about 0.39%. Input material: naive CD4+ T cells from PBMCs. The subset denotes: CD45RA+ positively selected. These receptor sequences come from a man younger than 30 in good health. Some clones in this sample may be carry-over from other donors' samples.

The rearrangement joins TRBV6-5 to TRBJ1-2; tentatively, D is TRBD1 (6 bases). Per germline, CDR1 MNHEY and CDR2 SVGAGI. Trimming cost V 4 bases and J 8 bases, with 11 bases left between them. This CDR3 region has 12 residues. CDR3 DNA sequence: TGTGCCAGCAGTTCAGGGGAGGGAGGCTACACCTTC. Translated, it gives CASSSGEGGYTF.

For the CDR3, the DNA is TGCAGCGTTGAAGTTCTCCTAGGTACGCAGTATTTT. Encoded protein: CSVEVLLGTQYF. The gene calls are TRBV29-1 and TRBJ2-3; D is unclear. The CDR3 has 12 amino acids. Germline V gene lookup returns CDR1 SQVTM and CDR2 ANQGSEA. The ends were cut back, 1 base at V and 8 bases at J, with 10 bases in the middle.

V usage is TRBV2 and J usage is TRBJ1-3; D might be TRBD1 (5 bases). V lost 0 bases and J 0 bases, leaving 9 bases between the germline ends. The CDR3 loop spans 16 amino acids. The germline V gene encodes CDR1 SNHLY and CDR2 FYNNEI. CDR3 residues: CASSEAGANSGNTIYF. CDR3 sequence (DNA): TGTGCCAGCAGTGAAGCTGGGGCGAACTCTGGAAACACCATATATTTT.

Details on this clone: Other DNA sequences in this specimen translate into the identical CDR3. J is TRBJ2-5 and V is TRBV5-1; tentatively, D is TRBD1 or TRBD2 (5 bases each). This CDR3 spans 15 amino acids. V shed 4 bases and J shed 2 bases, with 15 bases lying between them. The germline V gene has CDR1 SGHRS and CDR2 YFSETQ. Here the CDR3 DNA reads TGCGCCAGCAGCCCCTCCGGGACCATACAAGAGACCCAGTACTTC. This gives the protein CASSPSGTIQETQYF.

CDR3 DNA: TGCGCCAGCAGCTTACCCGGGACTAGCGGGAGCGGTGAGACCCAGTACTTC. Translated, it gives CASSLPGTSGSGETQYF. This chain joins TRBV5-1 and TRBJ2-5, with 14 positions matching TRBD2. V shed 2 bases, J shed 5 bases, and the junction held 8 bases outside the gene matches. This CDR3 spans 17 amino acids. From germline, CDR1 is SGHRS and CDR2 YFSETQ.

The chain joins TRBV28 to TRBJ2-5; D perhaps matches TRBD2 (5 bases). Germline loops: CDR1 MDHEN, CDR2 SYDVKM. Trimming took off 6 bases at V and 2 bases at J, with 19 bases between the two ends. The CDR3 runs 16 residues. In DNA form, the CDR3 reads TGTGCCAGCAGCACGGGCAGGAGGTTAGATCAAGAGACCCAGTACTTC. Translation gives CASSTGRRLDQETQYF.

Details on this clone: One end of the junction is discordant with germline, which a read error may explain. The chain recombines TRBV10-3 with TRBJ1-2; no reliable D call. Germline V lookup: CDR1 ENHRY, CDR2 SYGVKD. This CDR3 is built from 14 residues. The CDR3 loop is CAISESAGSSMLAF. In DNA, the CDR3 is TGTGCCATCAGTGAGTCAGCCGGCAGTAGTATGCTGGCCTTC.

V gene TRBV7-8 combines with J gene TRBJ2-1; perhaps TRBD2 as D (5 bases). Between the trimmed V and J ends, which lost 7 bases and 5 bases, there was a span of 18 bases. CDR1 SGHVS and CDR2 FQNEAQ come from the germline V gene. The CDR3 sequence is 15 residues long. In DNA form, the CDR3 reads TGTGCCAGCACGAGGGAGAGGTTCGGCAACAATGAGCAGTTCTTC. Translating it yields CASTRERFGNNEQFF.

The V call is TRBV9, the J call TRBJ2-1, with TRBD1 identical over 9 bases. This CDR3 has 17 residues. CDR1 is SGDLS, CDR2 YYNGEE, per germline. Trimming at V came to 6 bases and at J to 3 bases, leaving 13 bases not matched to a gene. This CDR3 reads CASNSFPGQGHYNEQFF. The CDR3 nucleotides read TGTGCCAGCAACTCTTTCCCGGGACAGGGCCACTACAATGAGCAGTTCTTC.

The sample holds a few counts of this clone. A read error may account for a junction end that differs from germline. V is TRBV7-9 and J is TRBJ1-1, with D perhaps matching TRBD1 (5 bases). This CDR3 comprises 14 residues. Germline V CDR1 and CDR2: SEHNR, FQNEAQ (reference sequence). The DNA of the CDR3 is TGTGCCAGCAGCCCACCGACAGTGAACCCTGAAGCTTTCTTT. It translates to CASSPPTVNPEAFF.